The entry below describes one T cell receptor beta chain. This record comes from a study of blood T cell repertoires in COVID-19. Original processing methods: The authors estimated nucleated cell counts from reference gene primer amplification. Generated by immunoSEQ multiplex PCR, the TCRdb table keeps only in-frame clones and is missing some. The V and J calls and clone size come from that table; D and trimming were worked out from the DNA. Of approximately 90,000 clones in the sample, under 90% were seen once. The V and J ends lost 2 bases and 5 bases respectively, with 11 bases between them. CDR1 and CDR2 from the germline V gene are MGHRA and YSYEKL. The CDR3 totals 14 residues.

This clonotype originated in a man between 60 and 75 years old with COVID-19, enrolled during active disease. Sequenced: peripheral blood. The gene calls are TRBV4-1 and TRBJ2-3; D is undetermined. The CDR3 reads CASSQSPPVDTQYF. CDR3 DNA: TGCGCCAGCAGCCAATCTCCCCCCGTAGATACGCAGTATTTT.